The rows below give T cell receptor beta chains drawn from one sample of a study of OX40 agonist ivuxolimab in advanced cancers. Assay used: immunoSEQ multiplex PCR; TCRdb lists only in-frame clones, some missing. The top ten clones hold around 71% of a sample with around 15,000 clones, roughly nine tenths of them seen once. The sequenced sample was CD4+ or CD8+ T cells sorted from blood, obtained in a trial of the OX40 agonist ivuxolimab. Receptors originate from an adult with an advanced solid tumor such as melanoma, head and neck, liver or kidney cancer. The CDR3 runs from the conserved cysteine through the conserved F or W. The order of the fields is V gene, clone size, D gene, J gene, CDR3 DNA, CDR3 protein. A D gene is named only where the DNA matches it firmly. Rows give clone size only sometimes, using once, few, many, or a class for an expanded clone.

TRBV20-1	few	TRBD1	TRBJ1-1	TGCAGTGCTAGCCCAGGGGGGAAAGCTTTCTTT	CSASPGGKAFF
TRBV7-3	-	TRBD2	TRBJ2-4	TGTGCCAGCAGCACCGGGACTAGCGGGGACATTCAGTACTTC	CASSTGTSGDIQYF
TRBV7-2	-	TRBD2	TRBJ2-7	TGTGCCAGCAGCTCATATAGCGGGGTCTCCTACGAGCAGTACTTC	CASSSYSGVSYEQYF
TRBV7-3	-	-	TRBJ2-1	TGTGCCAGCAGCTTAAATGACGGGGGCGTGTACAATGAGCAGTTCTTC	CASSLNDGGVYNEQFF
TRBV30	-	-	TRBJ2-5	TGTGCCTGGAGTGTACTAGAAGAGACCCAGTACTTC	CAWSVLEETQYF
TRBV28	once	-	TRBJ1-6	TGTGCCAGCGGAAGCCCAGGGAGCTCCTATAATTCACCCCTCCACTTT	CASGSPGSSYNSPLHF
TRBV11-1	-	-	TRBJ2-1	TGTGCCAGCAGTTCCGCGGGTGGCACCTACAATGAGCAGTTCTTC	CASSSAGGTYNEQFF
TRBV11-2	-	TRBD2	TRBJ2-2	TGTGCCAGCAGCCCCGGGGGGACGAACACCGGGGAGCTGTTTTTT	CASSPGGTNTGELFF
TRBV4-1	-	TRBD2	TRBJ2-3	TGCGCCAGCAGCCACCCGACTAGCGGGGGGCGGGATACGCAGTATTTT	CASSHPTSGGRDTQYF
TRBV7-9	-	-	TRBJ1-2	TGTGCCAGCAGCCCGCGGGACCGCAACTATGGCTACACCTTC	CASSPRDRNYGYTF
TRBV29-1	-	TRBD2	TRBJ2-7	TGCAGCGTTGTTGGACTAGCGGTGCTCCCCTACGAGCAGTACTTC	CSVVGLAVLPYEQYF
TRBV27	few	TRBD2	TRBJ2-2	TGTGCCAGCAGCTCGGGGGGGAGAGTGGCCGGGGAGCTGTTTTTT	CASSSGGRVAGELFF
TRBV7-6	-	-	TRBJ2-7	TGTGCCAGCAGCTTAGATAGGGTGTCCTACGAGCAGTACTTC	CASSLDRVSYEQYF
TRBV6-1	few	-	TRBJ1-4	TGTGCCAGCAGTGGGACGGAGAATGAAAAACTGTTTTTT	CASSGTENEKLFF
TRBV4-3	once	-	TRBJ2-1	TGCGCCAGCAGCCAAGCCTCTGGGGGTTCGTACAATGAGCAGTTCTTC	CASSQASGGSYNEQFF
TRBV7-9	once	-	TRBJ2-1	TGTGCCAGCAGCCCTGCGACTAGTTACAATGAGCAGTTCTTC	CASSPATSYNEQFF
TRBV5-5	few	-	TRBJ1-2	TGTGCCAGCAGCTTGGAGGGAACGGAGTATGGCTACACCTTC	CASSLEGTEYGYTF
TRBV6-9	once	TRBD1	TRBJ1-5	TGTGCCAGCAGGCAGAGACAGGGGGGTCAGCCCCAGCATTTT	CASRQRQGGQPQHF
TRBV9	-	-	TRBJ2-5	TGTGCCAGCAGCGTAGGGGGCCTGGAGCAAGAGACCCAGTACTTC	CASSVGGLEQETQYF
TRBV4-3	-	-	TRBJ2-7	TGCGCCAGCAGCCAAGAGGGCGGGGTCTCCTACGAGCAGTACTTC	CASSQEGGVSYEQYF
TRBV9	-	-	TRBJ1-1	TGTGCCAGCAGCGTAGGGGGCAGGGGTCTCACTGAAGCTTTCTTT	CASSVGGRGLTEAFF
TRBV23-1	-	TRBD1	TRBJ2-1	TGCGCCAGCAGTCAATCCGGACAGGGAGCCTACAATGAGCAGTTCTTC	CASSQSGQGAYNEQFF
TRBV9	few	TRBD1	TRBJ2-2	TGTGCCAGCAGCGTCCCGAGGGACAGGGGATTCACCGGGGAGCTGTTTTTT	CASSVPRDRGFTGELFF
TRBV7-9	-	-	TRBJ2-7	TGTGCCAGCAGCTTAGGTGGACTTATTACCTACGAGCAGTACTTC	CASSLGGLITYEQYF
TRBV10-2	-	-	TRBJ2-1	TGCGCCAGCAGGGACTTCAGGGGCCCTCTGAACAATGAGCAGTTCTTC	CASRDFRGPLNNEQFF
TRBV7-9	once	-	TRBJ2-3	TGTGCCAGCAGCTCCGTTCGAAGTCTTCCGGGCACAGATACGCAGTATTTT	CASSSVRSLPGTDTQYF
TRBV15	-	-	TRBJ2-7	TGTGCCACCAGCAGAGATTGGGGGCGAAGCTACGAGCAGTACTTC	CATSRDWGRSYEQYF
TRBV11-3	-	-	TRBJ1-3	TGTGCCAGCAGCTCCCCCCAAAGGGACTCTGGAAACACCATATATTTT	CASSSPQRDSGNTIYF
TRBV9	-	-	TRBJ2-7	TGTGCCAGCTCCCAGGGCTACGAGCAGTACTTC	CASSQGYEQYF
TRBV2	-	TRBD1	TRBJ2-7	TGTGCCAGCAGTGGCCCCGGGACAGGTAGCTCCTACGAGCAGTACTTC	CASSGPGTGSSYEQYF
TRBV29-1	-	-	TRBJ1-1	TGCAGCGCCTCCCGGGCCACTACCGTGATGAACACTGAAGCTTTCTTT	CSASRATTVMNTEAFF
TRBV9	-	TRBD2	TRBJ2-3	TGTGCCAGCAGCGTATCAGCGGGGGGCCTCACAGATACGCAGTATTTT	CASSVSAGGLTDTQYF
TRBV2	-	TRBD2	TRBJ2-1	TGTGCCAGCCCCCTCCCGGGGGGCTCCTACAATGAGCAGTTCTTC	CASPLPGGSYNEQFF
TRBV5-1	few	-	TRBJ2-3	TGCGCCAGCAGCTTGGTCCCAAATACGCAGTATTTT	CASSLVPNTQYF
TRBV4-3	-	-	TRBJ2-3	TGCGCCAGCAGCCCACAGGCCACTAGCACAGATACGCAGTATTTT	CASSPQATSTDTQYF
TRBV28	-	-	TRBJ1-4	TGTGCCAGCAGTCCCGCGACAGGAGGGTCTGCAACTAATGAAAAACTGTTTTTT	CASSPATGGSATNEKLFF
TRBV7-9	-	-	TRBJ2-7	TGTGCCAGCAGCTTAGACAACGACTACGAGCAGTACTTC	CASSLDNDYEQYF
TRBV19	-	-	TRBJ1-5	TGTGCCAGTAGTATAGTAGGGCAGTACGGCAATCAGCCCCAGCATTTT	CASSIVGQYGNQPQHF
TRBV5-5	-	-	TRBJ2-7	TGTGCCAGCAGCTTCTGGGGTGATGAGCAGTACTTC	CASSFWGDEQYF
TRBV4-3	-	-	TRBJ1-2	TGCGCCAGCAGCCAAGATCCGCAGGGGCCCTATGGCTACACCTTC	CASSQDPQGPYGYTF
TRBV9	-	TRBD2	TRBJ2-1	TGTGCCAGCAGCCCGAGCGGGGGGAACTACAATGAGCAGTTCTTC	CASSPSGGNYNEQFF
TRBV19	-	-	TRBJ1-2	TGTGCCAGTAGTCCGAATCCGGGGGTCTATGGCTACACCTTC	CASSPNPGVYGYTF
TRBV29-1	-	-	TRBJ2-7	TGCAGCGTTGAAGAGGTCAGGGACGAGCAGTACTTC	CSVEEVRDEQYF
TRBV9	-	-	TRBJ1-3	TGTGCCAGCAGCGTAGGGGGGTTCTCTGGAAACACCATATATTTT	CASSVGGFSGNTIYF
TRBV19	-	-	TRBJ1-6	TGTGCCAGTAGCAACAGGGAGTTCCCCTATAATTCACCCCTCCACTTT	CASSNREFPYNSPLHF
TRBV11-3	-	-	TRBJ2-7	TGTGCCAGCAGCTTACGGGGGGCCAGGGCCTACGAGCAGTACTTC	CASSLRGARAYEQYF